These T cell receptor beta chains were read from a single sample in a study of blood T cell repertoires in COVID-19. TCRdb's table, derived via immunoSEQ multiplex PCR, lists solely in-frame clones and lacks some. The repertoire has 45,000 to 50,000 clones, roughly nine tenths of them found once; the top ten carry just over 9%. Sequencing was performed on peripheral blood. The source is a human donor in a cohort sampled during active COVID-19. Each CDR3 is given with its conserved first and last residue. The D gene is left open where the match is weak. Clone size appears in some rows only: once, few, many, or a class for an expanded clone.

D gene	J gene	V gene	CDR3 length	clone size	CDR3 protein	CDR3 DNA
.	TRBJ1-1	TRBV18	17	.	CASSPEVSVWGRTEAFF	TGTGCCAGCTCACCAGAGGTTTCGGTGTGGGGGCGAACTGAAGCTTTCTTT
TRBD1	TRBJ2-5	TRBV5-1	14	.	CASSRGQGGETQYF	TGCGCCAGCAGCCGTGGACAGGGAGGCGAGACCCAGTACTTC
.	TRBJ1-6	TRBV19	15	once	CASGEEGVGNSPLHF	TGTGCCAGCGGGGAGGAAGGGGTTGGCAATTCACCCCTCCACTTT
.	TRBJ2-2	TRBV19	17	.	CASSIVGVGGRTGELFF	TGTGCCAGTAGTATAGTTGGAGTGGGGGGGCGCACCGGGGAGCTGTTTTTT
TRBD2	TRBJ2-6	TRBV4-2	18	.	CASSQAGGRVVGANVLTF	TGTGCCAGCAGCCAAGCGGGGGGAAGAGTGGTAGGGGCCAACGTCCTGACTTTC
TRBD1	TRBJ1-1	TRBV11-1	14	.	CASSSTGGRAEAFF	TGTGCCAGCAGCTCTACAGGGGGCAGGGCTGAAGCTTTCTTT
TRBD1	TRBJ1-5	TRBV7-6	15	.	CASSYGTDSNQPQHF	TGTGCCAGCAGCTACGGGACAGATAGCAATCAGCCCCAGCATTTT
TRBD2	TRBJ2-2	TRBV19	14	.	CASRTSGGTGELFF	TGTGCCAGTAGGACTAGCGGGGGGACCGGGGAGCTGTTTTTT
TRBD1	TRBJ1-5	TRBV12-5	14	.	CASGLEGARQPQHF	TGTGCTAGTGGTTTGGAGGGGGCTCGCCAGCCCCAGCATTTT
TRBD1	TRBJ1-1	TRBV7-2	15	.	CASSLRQGQNTEAFF	TGTGCCAGCAGCCTAAGACAGGGACAGAACACTGAAGCTTTCTTT
.	TRBJ2-7	TRBV2	15	.	CASTLQASRLNEQYF	TGTGCCAGCACCCTACAGGCATCTCGTCTGAACGAGCAGTACTTC
.	TRBJ2-1	TRBV18	13	.	CASSPRGGNEQFF	TGTGCCAGCTCACCAAGGGGAGGCAATGAGCAGTTCTTC
.	TRBJ1-1	TRBV6-5	14	.	CASSPTRQVAEAFF	TGTGCCAGCAGTCCTACTCGACAGGTCGCTGAAGCTTTCTTT
TRBD1	TRBJ2-5	TRBV18	16	.	CASSPSWTGGQETQYF	TGTGCCAGCTCACCATCATGGACAGGGGGCCAAGAGACCCAGTACTTC
.	TRBJ2-1	TRBV10-1	12	once	CASITGCNEQFF	TGCGCCAGCATTACTGGTTGCAATGAGCAGTTCTTC
.	TRBJ2-7	TRBV10-3	12	.	CAISSGLREQYF	TGTGCCATCAGCTCCGGACTGAGAGAGCAGTACTTC
TRBD2	TRBJ2-7	TRBV12-3/TRBV12-4	13	.	CASRGTSGYEQYF	TGTGCCAGCAGGGGGACTAGCGGCTACGAGCAGTACTTC
TRBD2	TRBJ2-7	TRBV7-9	16	.	CASSPGGVRWGYEQYF	TGTGCCAGCAGCCCTGGGGGGGTTCGTTGGGGTTACGAGCAGTACTTC
TRBD1	TRBJ1-1	TRBV6-2/TRBV6-3	16	.	CASSTQGQVSSPEAFF	TGTGCCAGCAGTACTCAAGGACAGGTCTCTAGCCCTGAAGCTTTCTTT
.	TRBJ2-3	TRBV5-1	14	.	CASSPRQGTDTQYF	TGCGCCAGCAGCCCACGTCAGGGCACAGATACGCAGTATTTT
.	TRBJ1-1	TRBV12-5	14	.	CASGSPGGATEAFF	TGTGCTAGTGGTTCGCCCGGGGGGGCCACTGAAGCTTTCTTT
TRBD1	TRBJ1-3	TRBV2	13	once	CASSTGALGTIYF	TGTGCCAGCAGCACAGGGGCTTTGGGCACCATATATTTT
TRBD2	TRBJ2-7	TRBV7-6	15	.	CASSSVGGQRNEQYF	TGTGCCAGCAGCTCCGTGGGAGGGCAGAGGAACGAGCAGTACTTC
TRBD2	TRBJ2-3	TRBV5-1	17	.	CASSLGLAGTSTDTQYF	TGCGCCAGCAGCTTGGGCCTAGCGGGGACTAGCACAGATACGCAGTATTTT
TRBD1	TRBJ2-6	TRBV9	16	.	CASSIRDRAGANVLTF	TGTGCCAGCAGCATCCGGGACAGGGCTGGGGCCAACGTCCTGACTTTC
TRBD1	TRBJ1-5	TRBV12-5	17	few	CASGLVRDRGDNQPQHF	TGTGCTAGTGGTTTGGTACGGGACAGGGGAGACAATCAGCCCCAGCATTTT
TRBD1	TRBJ2-7	TRBV7-2	14	.	CASSRGQGNYEQYF	TGTGCCAGCAGCCGCGGACAGGGCAACTACGAGCAGTACTTC
TRBD1	TRBJ1-2	TRBV5-1	16	.	CASSLFQGGANYGYTF	TGCGCCAGCAGCTTGTTTCAGGGGGGCGCGAACTATGGCTACACCTTC
TRBD2	TRBJ2-7	TRBV3-1/TRBV3-2	17	.	CASSPPPQGLAAYEQYF	TGTGCCAGCAGCCCCCCTCCACAAGGACTAGCCGCCTACGAGCAGTACTTC
.	TRBJ2-5	TRBV9	15	.	CASSVGGAPSETQYF	TGTGCCAGCAGCGTAGGCGGAGCTCCGAGTGAGACCCAGTACTTC
TRBD1	TRBJ2-3	TRBV28	16	.	CASSSRDRGSPDTQYF	TGTGCCAGCAGTTCCCGGGACAGGGGGAGTCCAGATACGCAGTATTTT
TRBD2	TRBJ2-3	TRBV19	14	.	CASSVGGGTDTQYF	TGTGCCAGTAGTGTGGGAGGGGGCACAGATACGCAGTATTTT
TRBD2	TRBJ2-2	TRBV19	16	once	CASSFPSGGATGELFF	TGTGCCAGTAGTTTTCCAAGCGGGGGGGCTACCGGGGAGCTGTTTTTT
.	TRBJ1-5	TRBV9	15	.	CASSPYPGSNQPQHF	TGTGCCAGCAGCCCGTATCCAGGTAGCAATCAGCCCCAGCATTTT
.	TRBJ2-1	TRBV27	16	.	CASSSGDTPSYNEQFF	TGTGCCAGCAGTTCTGGGGACACGCCCTCCTACAATGAGCAGTTCTTC
.	TRBJ1-2	TRBV6-2/TRBV6-3	13	few	CASSYGANYGYTF	TGTGCCAGCAGTTACGGGGCCAACTATGGCTACACCTTC
TRBD1	TRBJ2-7	TRBV9	14	.	CASSQETGGSEQYF	TGTGCCAGCAGCCAAGAGACAGGGGGCAGCGAGCAGTACTTC
TRBD1	TRBJ1-5	TRBV4-1	17	.	CASSQDGDSYSNQPQHF	TGCGCCAGCAGCCAAGATGGGGACAGTTATAGCAATCAGCCCCAGCATTTT
.	TRBJ2-7	TRBV7-3	14	.	CASSLAPGSYEQYF	TGTGCCAGCAGCTTAGCTCCAGGGTCCTACGAGCAGTACTTC
TRBD1	TRBJ2-2	TRBV5-6	16	.	CASSLRQGGRTGELFF	TGTGCCAGCAGCTTAAGACAGGGTGGACGGACCGGGGAGCTGTTTTTT
TRBD1	TRBJ1-4	TRBV19	16	few	CASNPTGAQTNEKLFF	TGTGCCAGTAACCCGACAGGGGCGCAAACTAATGAAAAACTGTTTTTT
TRBD1	TRBJ1-1	TRBV5-4	15	.	CASSFPGQTNTEAFF	TGTGCCAGCAGCTTTCCGGGACAGACGAACACTGAAGCTTTCTTT
TRBD2	TRBJ2-2	TRBV24-1	18	.	CATSDPGLAGGPNGELFF	TGTGCCACCAGTGATCCGGGACTAGCGGGGGGGCCGAACGGGGAGCTGTTTTTT
TRBD2	TRBJ2-1	TRBV6-6	16	once	CASAQFGGASYNEQFF	TGTGCCAGCGCGCAATTCGGGGGGGCGTCCTACAATGAGCAGTTCTTC
.	TRBJ1-1	TRBV6-5	13	.	CASSSRAGTEAFF	TGTGCCAGCAGTTCTCGTGCGGGAACTGAAGCTTTCTTT
.	TRBJ1-6	TRBV9	13	.	CASTRVDNSPLHF	TGTGCCAGCACGAGGGTCGATAATTCACCCCTCCACTTT
TRBD2	TRBJ2-3	TRBV7-2	14	.	CASSSGLFTDTQYF	TGTGCCAGCAGCTCGGGACTATTCACAGATACGCAGTATTTT
TRBD1	TRBJ2-7	TRBV7-3	14	.	CASSLTGVPYEQYF	TGTGCCAGCAGCCTAACAGGGGTCCCCTACGAGCAGTACTTC
.	TRBJ1-2	TRBV6-2/TRBV6-3	13	.	CASSFRGNYGYTF	TGTGCCAGCAGTTTCAGGGGTAACTATGGCTACACCTTC
TRBD2	TRBJ2-3	TRBV7-8	19	.	CASSLVVLAGAKRTDTQYF	TGTGCCAGCAGCTTAGTTGTTTTAGCGGGAGCCAAACGAACAGATACGCAGTATTTT
TRBD2	TRBJ2-3	TRBV19	17	few	CASRYAGLAGATDTQYF	TGTGCCAGTAGATACGCCGGACTAGCGGGGGCCACAGATACGCAGTATTTT
TRBD1	TRBJ2-7	TRBV29-1	15	.	CSVEDDRDRGYEQYF	TGCAGCGTTGAAGATGACCGGGACAGAGGCTACGAGCAGTACTTC
TRBD1	TRBJ1-2	TRBV5-1	13	.	CASSTDRGYGYTF	TGCGCCAGCAGCACGGACAGGGGATATGGCTACACCTTC